Here is one TCR beta chain with its context. Its antigen is not known. The J segment lost 4 bases and the V segment lost 0 bases, leaving 6 bases of the junction unmatched. From germline, CDR1 is MGHRA and CDR2 YSYEKL. The CDR3 is made up of 16 amino acids. This entry belongs to a study of shared clonotypes between healthy human individuals. Background on the study: Three plates were used per donor for CD4 naive, three for CD4 memory, two for CD8 naive and one for CD8 memory. General study findings and limits: Even with large depth, rarefaction showed that sorted-subset sequencing was incomplete.

Naive CD8 cells lacked CD45RO, underwent positive selection for CCR7 and left out terminally differentiated effector memory CD45RA+ cells. Clones were read by immunoSEQ multiplex PCR, and TCRdb kept only the in-frame ones, dropping some. This sample has just over 2,000,000 clones, with approximately 94% found just once. This sequence originates from a man between 18 and 35 years old in good health. The chain couples TRBV4-1 to TRBJ2-1; 7 bases match TRBD2. The sequenced sample was naive CD8+ T cells sorted from blood. The CDR3 nucleotides read TGCGCCAGCAGCCAAGAGGGGCCGCGGGGGTACAATGAGCAGTTCTTC. Translated, it gives CASSQEGPRGYNEQFF.